What follows are 9 T cell receptor beta chains derived from one specimen sequenced in a study of post-analysis software for immune sequencing data. Antigens for these TCRs are unknown. The study, taken as a whole, reports: Elevated frequency relative to controls characterized roughly 5 TRBV segments in patients, TRBV5-6, TRBV5-1 and TRBV20-1 among them.

Unique molecular identifiers were carried by the TCR beta cDNA libraries. From the PCR reads, TCRdb called clonotypes with MiXCR, one entry per CDR3 protein. The sample carries some 890,000 distinct CDR3 sequences, around 50% recorded once. Sequencing input: blood. The source of these receptors is a girl under 18 with multiple sclerosis.

This clonotype has more than one count but fewer than ten. V usage is TRBV9 and J usage is TRBJ2-6; D may be TRBD1 or TRBD2 (5 bases each). Germline V gene sequence: CDR1 SGDLS, CDR2 YYNGEE. CDR3 length equals 16 residues. Deletions cut 3 bases from V and 0 bases from J, with 10 bases between. The CDR3 nucleotides read TGTGCCAGCAGCGGGGGACGTCCCTCTGGGGCCAACGTCCTGACTTTC. Its protein product is CASSGGRPSGANVLTF.

V gene TRBV5-1 combines with J gene TRBJ2-7, with TRBD1 matching 8 bases. The CDR3 is 14 amino acids. Germline V gives CDR1 SGHRS, CDR2 YFSETQ. Trimming removed 3 bases from V and 2 bases from J; junction bases left unmatched: 4. The CDR3, as DNA: TGCGCCAGCAGCTCCACCAGGGGGCCCTACGAGCAGTACTTC. Translated: CASSSTRGPYEQYF.

This clonotype was recorded a few times. V and J are TRBV12-3 or TRBV12-4 and TRBJ2-7; weak D call: TRBD1 (6 bases). This CDR3 has 13 amino acids. V was shortened by 6 bases and J by 3 bases, with 12 bases between the two germline ends. The CDR3, as DNA: TGTGCCAGCAGGTCAAGGACAGACTACGAGCAGTACTTC. Amino acid sequence: CASRSRTDYEQYF.

The gene calls are TRBV7-6 and TRBJ1-1, with unresolved D. Germline V CDR1 and CDR2: SGHVS, FNYEAQ. CDR3 length: 17 residues. The V end was cut by 0 bases, the J end by 5 bases, with 19 bases between. The CDR3 protein is CASSLAQGQVLGTEAFF. Written as DNA, the CDR3 is TGTGCCAGCAGCTTAGCGCAAGGGCAGGTGCTTGGGACTGAAGCTTTCTTT.

The chain carries TRBV12-3 or TRBV12-4 and TRBJ1-2; D may be TRBD1 (5 bases). This CDR3 spans 15 amino acids. The germline V and J ends were trimmed by 1 base and 0 bases, with 9 bases remaining between them. This chain's CDR3 is CASSLVDTSNYGYTF. CDR3 sequence (DNA): TGTGCCAGCAGTTTAGTGGACACTTCTAACTATGGCTACACCTTC.

The V and J genes are TRBV27 and TRBJ1-5; D not certain. Trimming shortened V by 1 base and J by 0 bases, and 1 base separated the two germline ends. The CDR3 consists of 13 residues. Germline V CDR1 and CDR2: MNHEY, SMNVEV (reference sequence). The CDR3 region is CASSLFSNQPQHF. CDR3 DNA sequence: TGTGCCAGCAGTTTATTTAGCAATCAGCCCCAGCATTTT.

The CDR3 sequence is CAISESVGGPGETQYF. CDR3 nucleotide sequence: TGTGCCATCAGTGAGTCAGTTGGAGGACCCGGGGAGACCCAGTACTTC. The rearrangement uses TRBV10-3 and TRBJ2-5, with D perhaps TRBD2 (5 bases). CDR1 is ENHRY and CDR2 is SYGVKD in the germline V gene. This CDR3 is 16 amino acids long. Trimming took 0 bases from V and 5 from J, leaving 16 bases between them.

This chain uses TRBV5-1 with TRBJ2-5, with 14 bases identical to TRBD2. After removal of 6 bases from V and 5 bases from J, the junction contained 6 bases not matched to a gene. The length of the CDR3 is 15 residues. The germline gives CDR1 SGHRS, CDR2 YFSETQ. CDR3 DNA: TGCGCCAGCAAGGGACTAGCGGGGGCCGCGGAGACCCAGTACTTC. Translating it yields CASKGLAGAAETQYF.

The V and J genes are TRBV4-1 and TRBJ2-7; the match to TRBD2 covers 9 bases. V was clipped by 4 bases and J by 3 bases; unmatched bases: 7. The CDR3 is made up of 15 amino acids. Germline values: CDR1 MGHRA, CDR2 YSYEKL. The CDR3 sequence: CASSRGLAVDYEQYF. The CDR3 nucleotides are TGCGCCAGCAGCCGGGGACTAGCCGTCGACTACGAGCAGTACTTC.